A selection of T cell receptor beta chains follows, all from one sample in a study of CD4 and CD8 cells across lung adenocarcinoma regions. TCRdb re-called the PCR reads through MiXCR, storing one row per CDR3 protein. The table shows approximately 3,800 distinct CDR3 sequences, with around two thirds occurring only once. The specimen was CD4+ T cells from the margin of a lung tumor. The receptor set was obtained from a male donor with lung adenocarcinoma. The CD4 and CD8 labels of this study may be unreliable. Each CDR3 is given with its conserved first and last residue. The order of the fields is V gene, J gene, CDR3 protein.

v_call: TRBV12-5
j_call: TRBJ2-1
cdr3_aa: CASGLGTGTGNNEQFF

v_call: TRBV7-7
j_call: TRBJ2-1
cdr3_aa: CASSPGTSGRDEQFF

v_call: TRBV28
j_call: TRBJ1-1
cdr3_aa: CASSPAGGGNTEAFF

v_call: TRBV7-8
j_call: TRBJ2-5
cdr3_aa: CASSSLAGAGETQYF

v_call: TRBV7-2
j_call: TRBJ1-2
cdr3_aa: CASSLGGQLWGYTF

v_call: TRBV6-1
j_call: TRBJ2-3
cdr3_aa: CASSQGGNTQYF

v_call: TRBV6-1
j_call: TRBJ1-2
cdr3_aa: CASRLFRGSSEEHTSF

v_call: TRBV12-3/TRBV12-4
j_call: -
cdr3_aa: CASSPRRAYEQYF

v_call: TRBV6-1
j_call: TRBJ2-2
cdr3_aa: CASSVRGTGELFF

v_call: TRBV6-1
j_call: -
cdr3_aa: CASSEREGRDYEQYF

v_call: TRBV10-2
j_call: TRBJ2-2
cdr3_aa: CASRQGARGTGELFF

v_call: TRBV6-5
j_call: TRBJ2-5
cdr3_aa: CASSYSGLAGLIEQYF

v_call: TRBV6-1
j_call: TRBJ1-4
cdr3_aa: CASSEGIQGEKLFF

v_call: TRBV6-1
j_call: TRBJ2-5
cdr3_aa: CASTRSLGHQETQYF

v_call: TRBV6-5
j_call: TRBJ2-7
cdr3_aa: CASSPVRGSSYEQYF

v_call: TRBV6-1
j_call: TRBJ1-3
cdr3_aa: CASSGSSGNTIYF

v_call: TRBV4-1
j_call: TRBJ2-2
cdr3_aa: CASSQNLDRAAGELFF

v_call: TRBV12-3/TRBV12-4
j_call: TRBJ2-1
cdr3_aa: CASRPDRGAEQFF

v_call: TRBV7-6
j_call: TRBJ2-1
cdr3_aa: CASSLGASSGPAGNEQFF

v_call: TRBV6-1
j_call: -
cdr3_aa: CASSEALALEQYF

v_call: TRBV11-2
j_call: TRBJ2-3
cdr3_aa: CASSLEGTSTDTQYF

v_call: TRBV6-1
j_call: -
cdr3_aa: CASRAQLEPKETQYF

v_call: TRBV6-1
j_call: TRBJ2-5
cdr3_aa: CASSEGLYQETQYF

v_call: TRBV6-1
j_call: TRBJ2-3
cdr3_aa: CASSEGGRARGTQYF

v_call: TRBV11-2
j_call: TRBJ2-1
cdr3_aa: CASSLAPRTSSYNEQFF

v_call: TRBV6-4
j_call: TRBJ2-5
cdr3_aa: CGAGVGGGNQETQYF

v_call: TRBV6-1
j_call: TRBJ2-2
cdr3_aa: CASTVVLNGGELFF

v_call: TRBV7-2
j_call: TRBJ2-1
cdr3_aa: CASSHTSGVYNEQFF

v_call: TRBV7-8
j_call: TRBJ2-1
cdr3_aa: CASSLATGNEQFF

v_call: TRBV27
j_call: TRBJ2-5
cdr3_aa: CASSGGPYPDTQYF

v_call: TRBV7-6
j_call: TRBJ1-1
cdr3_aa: CASSLAIAGAAVNTEAFF

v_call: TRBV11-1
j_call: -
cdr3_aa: CASSLAGTAHEQYF

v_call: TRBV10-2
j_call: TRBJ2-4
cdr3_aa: CAGETSRRGETQYF

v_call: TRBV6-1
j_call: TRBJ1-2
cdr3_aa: CASSAITDRAYGYTF

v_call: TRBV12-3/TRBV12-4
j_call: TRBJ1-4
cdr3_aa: CASLLRGQGAAGSEKLFF

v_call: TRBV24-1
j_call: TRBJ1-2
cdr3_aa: CATRDRHYGYTF

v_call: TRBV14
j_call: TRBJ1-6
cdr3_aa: CASSQVEVGSPLHF

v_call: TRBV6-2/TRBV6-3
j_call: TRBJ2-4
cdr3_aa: CASSRFGAALAKNIQYF

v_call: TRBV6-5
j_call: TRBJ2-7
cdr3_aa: CASSYQGFYEQYF

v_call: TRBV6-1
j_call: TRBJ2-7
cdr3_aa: CASSRDRVSSYEQYF

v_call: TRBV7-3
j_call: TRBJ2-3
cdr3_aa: CASSLSALDTQYF

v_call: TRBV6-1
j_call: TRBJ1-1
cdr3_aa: CASSLRYMNTEAFF

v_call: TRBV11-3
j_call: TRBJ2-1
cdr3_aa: CASSSPLRVEQFF

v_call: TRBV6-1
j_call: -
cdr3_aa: CASSEQGHEQYF

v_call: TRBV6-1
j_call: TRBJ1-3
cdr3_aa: CASSRGGGASKMSGNTIYF

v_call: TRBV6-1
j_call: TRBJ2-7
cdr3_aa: CASSPGPSYEQYF

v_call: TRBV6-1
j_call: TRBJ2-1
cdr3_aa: CASRTGVIDEQFF

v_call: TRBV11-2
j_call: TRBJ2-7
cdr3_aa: CASSKGGLAGDEQYF

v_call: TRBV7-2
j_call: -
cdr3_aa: CASSSAGTGEQTQYF

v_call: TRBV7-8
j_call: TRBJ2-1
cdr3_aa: CASSRPLNEQFF

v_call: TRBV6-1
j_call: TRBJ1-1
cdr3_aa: CASSLPWTGEMNTEAFF

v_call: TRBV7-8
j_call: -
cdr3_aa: CASSWTGEGEQYF

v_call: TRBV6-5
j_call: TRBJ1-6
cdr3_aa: CASSYGIQGGNSPLHF

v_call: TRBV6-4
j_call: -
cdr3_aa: CAAGEGARGTDTQYF

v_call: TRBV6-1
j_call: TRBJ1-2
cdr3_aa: CASSPGSYGYTF

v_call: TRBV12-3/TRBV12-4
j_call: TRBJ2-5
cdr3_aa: CASTGSGYNEQYF